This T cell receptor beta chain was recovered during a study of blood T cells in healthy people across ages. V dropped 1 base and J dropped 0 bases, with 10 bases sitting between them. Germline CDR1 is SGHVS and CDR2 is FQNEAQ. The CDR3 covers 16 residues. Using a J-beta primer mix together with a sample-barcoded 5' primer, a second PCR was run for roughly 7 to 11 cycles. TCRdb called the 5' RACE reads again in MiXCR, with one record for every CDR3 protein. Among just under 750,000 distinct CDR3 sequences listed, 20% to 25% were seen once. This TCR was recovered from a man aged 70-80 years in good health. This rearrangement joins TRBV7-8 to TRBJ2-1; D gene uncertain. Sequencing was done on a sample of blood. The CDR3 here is CASSLGVPGSYNEQFF. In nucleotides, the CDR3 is TGTGCCAGCAGCTTAGGAGTCCCGGGCTCCTACAATGAGCAGTTCTTC.